Given below is one T cell receptor (beta chain) in context. These data belong to a study of blood T cell repertoires in COVID-19. The wider study: The United States, Italy and Spain were the sources of the acute and convalescent COVID-19 samples.

Measured with immunoSEQ multiplex PCR; TCRdb has only the in-frame clones, and not every one. The data contain about 300,000 clones, 89% of them singletons. Germline CDR1 reads MNHNS; CDR2 reads SASEGT. V was shortened by 0 bases and J by 1 base, with 10 bases between the two germline ends. The CDR3 consists of 15 residues. Study members were between about 18 and 95 years old and lived in 20 to 25 US regions. The sequence was collected from a woman aged 40 to 50 who had recovered from COVID-19. The sequenced material came from PBMCs or T cells enriched from blood (not recorded which). This sequence joins TRBV6-1 and TRBJ2-7, with D unclear. The CDR3 sequence: CASSEAIDFSYEQYF. The CDR3 DNA reads as TGTGCCAGCAGTGAAGCAATAGACTTTTCCTACGAGCAGTACTTC.